Here is one T cell receptor (beta chain) with its context. Trimming took 7 bases from V and 4 from J; bases not matched to a gene: 14. The CDR3 runs to 18 residues. Germline CDR1 reads SGDLS; CDR2 reads YYNGEE. The sample is drawn from a study of blood T cell repertoires in COVID-19. Using immunoSEQ multiplex PCR, the repertoire was profiled, and TCRdb retains in-frame clones only, with some absent. The sample gives approximately 200,000 clones, 84% of which show up once; 1.8% is in the top ten. The J gene is TRBJ2-3, the V gene TRBV9; 14 bases match TRBD2. The sequence came from a man between 60 and 75 years old who had recovered from COVID-19. The sequenced sample was PBMCs or T cells enriched from blood (not recorded which). In nucleotides, the CDR3 is TGTGCCAGCCTTATTATTGAGACTAGCGGGGGGGCCTCAGATACGCAGTATTTT. Protein: CASLIIETSGGASDTQYF.